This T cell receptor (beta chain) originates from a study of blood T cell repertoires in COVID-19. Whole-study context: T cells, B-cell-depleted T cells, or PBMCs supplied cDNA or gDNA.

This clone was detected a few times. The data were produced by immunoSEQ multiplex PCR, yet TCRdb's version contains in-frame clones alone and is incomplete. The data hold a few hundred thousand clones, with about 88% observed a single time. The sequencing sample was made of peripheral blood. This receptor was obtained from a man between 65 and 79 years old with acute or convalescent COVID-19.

CDR3 in amino acids: CASSPGTSGRAIVYEQYF. The CDR3 bases are TGTGCCAGCAGCCCTGGGACTAGCGGGAGGGCCATTGTCTACGAGCAGTACTTC. The chain uses TRBV5-6 and TRBJ2-7, with 16 bases that match TRBD2. CDR3 length: 18 residues. V gave up 4 bases and J gave up 3 bases; unmatched junction bases: 10. Germline V CDR1 and CDR2: SGHDT, YYEEEE.